The clone carrying this T cell receptor (beta chain) was seen only a few times. What it binds is unknown. These data are taken from a study of regulatory T cells in long-lasting Graves disease. Turning to the study itself: Patients met the persistent Graves' disease definition after over 5 years of antithyroid drugs with positive TSH receptor antibodies. Study observations and caveats: TRBV28, TRBJ1-2 and TRBJ2-5 were favored in persistent disease.

CDR1 LNHDA and CDR2 SQIVND come from the germline V gene (reference sequence). The CDR3 consists of 13 residues. After removal of 6 bases from V and 4 bases from J, the junction contained 2 bases not matched to a gene. The time point: persistent/refractory GD, antithyroid drugs over 5 years with positive TRAb. The authors made the TCR library using RNA they extracted from PBMCs. Relying on iRepertoire HTBI primers and Arm-PCR of CDR3 regions, the team built TCR beta libraries. Per the authors' pipeline: From all samples, identification returned 11 to 15 TRBJ and just over 60 TRBV segments. TCRdb used MiXCR to reprocess the multiplex PCR reads, holding one entry per CDR3 protein. It is TCRdb's table, rather than the study itself, that gives the V and J calls and clone size. The table lists fewer than 450,000 distinct CDR3 sequences, less than 25% of them singletons.

J is TRBJ2-5 and V is TRBV19; 10 bases align to TRBD1. The source was peripheral blood mononuclear cells (PBMCs), collected when the disease was refractory, from a patient treated with antithyroid drugs. This clonotype was sampled from a female donor with Graves disease. The CDR3 DNA is TGTGCCAGTAGAGGGACAGGGGTAGAGACCCAGTACTTC. It translates to CASRGTGVETQYF.